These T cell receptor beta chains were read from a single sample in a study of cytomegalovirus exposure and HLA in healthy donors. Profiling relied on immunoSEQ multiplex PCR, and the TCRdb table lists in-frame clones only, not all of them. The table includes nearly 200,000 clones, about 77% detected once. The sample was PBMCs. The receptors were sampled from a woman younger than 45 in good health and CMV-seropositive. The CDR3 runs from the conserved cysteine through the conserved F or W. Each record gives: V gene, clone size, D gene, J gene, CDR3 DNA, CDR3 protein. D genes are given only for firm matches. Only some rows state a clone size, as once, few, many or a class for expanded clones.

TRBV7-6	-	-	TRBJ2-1	TGTGCCAGCAGCCCGTACAATGAGCAGTTCTTC	CASSPYNEQFF
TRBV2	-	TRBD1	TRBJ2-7	TGTGCCAGCGCATGGGACAGGGCTTACGAGCAGTACTTC	CASAWDRAYEQYF
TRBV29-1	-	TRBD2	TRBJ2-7	TGCAGCGCCACGCTAGCGGTATCCTACGAGCAGTACTTC	CSATLAVSYEQYF
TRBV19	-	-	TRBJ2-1	TGTGCCAGTAGATTGGGGGCTTTCTACAATGAGCAGTTCTTC	CASRLGAFYNEQFF
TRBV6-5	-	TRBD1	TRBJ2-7	TGTGCCAGCACCGACAGGGCCTACTACGAGCAGTACTTC	CASTDRAYYEQYF
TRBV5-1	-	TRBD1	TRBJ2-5	TGCGCCAGCAGCTTCGGGACAGACCAGACCCAGTACTTC	CASSFGTDQTQYF
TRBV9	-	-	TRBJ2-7	TGTGCCAGCAGCGTAGCAGATCGAAACTACGAGCAGTACTTC	CASSVADRNYEQYF
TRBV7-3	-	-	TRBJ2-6	TGTGCCAGCAGCTTAAATCACCTCCAGGCTGGGGCCAACGTCCTGACTTTC	CASSLNHLQAGANVLTF
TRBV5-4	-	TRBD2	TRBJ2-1	TGTGCCAGCAGAGCCGGGACTAGCGGGATTATTGAGCAGTTCTTC	CASRAGTSGIIEQFF
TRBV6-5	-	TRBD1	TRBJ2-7	TGTGCCAGCAGTCTTTTTCCCGAGACAGGGGGTGAGCAGTACTTC	CASSLFPETGGEQYF
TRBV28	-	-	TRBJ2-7	TGTGCCAGCAGTAACACGATAACGCAGTACTTC	CASSNTITQYF
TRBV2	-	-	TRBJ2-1	TGTGCCAGCAGCTCACTAGGCAACAATGAGCAGTTCTTC	CASSSLGNNEQFF
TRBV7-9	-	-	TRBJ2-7	TGTGCCAGCAGCTTAGGGGGGCAGCAGTACTTC	CASSLGGQQYF
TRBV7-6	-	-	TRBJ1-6	TGTGCCAGCAGCTTAGGACAGGCCTATAATTCACCCCTCCACTTT	CASSLGQAYNSPLHF
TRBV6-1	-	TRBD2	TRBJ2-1	TGTGCCAGCAGTGACAAACTAGCGGGATCCTACAATGAGCAGTTCTTC	CASSDKLAGSYNEQFF
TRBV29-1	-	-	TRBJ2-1	TGCAGCGTGTGGGGGGGGGCGGGAAATGAGCAGTTCTTC	CSVWGGAGNEQFF
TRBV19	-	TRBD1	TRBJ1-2	TGTGCCAGTAGTATCGGGGCAGGGGGAAACTATGGCTACACCTTC	CASSIGAGGNYGYTF
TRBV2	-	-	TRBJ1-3	TGTGCCAGCAGGGTGACATCATCTATCTCTGGAAACACCATATATTTT	CASRVTSSISGNTIYF
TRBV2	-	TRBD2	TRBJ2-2	TGTGCCAGCCATTCTAGCGGAATCAGCACCGGGGAGCTGTTTTTT	CASHSSGISTGELFF
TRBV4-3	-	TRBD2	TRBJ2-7	TGCGCCAGCAGCCTCCGTCTAGGGGGAGCGGGAGTTGACTACGAGCAGTACTTC	CASSLRLGGAGVDYEQYF
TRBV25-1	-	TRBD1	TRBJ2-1	TGTGCCAGCAGTGAATATAGGGGACAGGGCTACAATGAGCAGTTCTTC	CASSEYRGQGYNEQFF
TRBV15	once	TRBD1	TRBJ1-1	TGTGCCACCAGCAGAGGGGGCAGGGGGTTTCGGAACACTGAAGCTTTCTTT	CATSRGGRGFRNTEAFF
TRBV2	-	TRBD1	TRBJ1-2	TGTGCCAGCAGTCCCTGGACAGGGGGAGGCCATGGCTACACCTTC	CASSPWTGGGHGYTF
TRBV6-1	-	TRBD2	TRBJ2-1	TGTGCCAGCAGTGAAGCGGGGACTAGCGGGAGCTATGAGCAGTTCTTC	CASSEAGTSGSYEQFF
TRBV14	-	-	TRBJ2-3	TGTGCCAGCAGCCCCACAGAAGATACGCAGTATTTT	CASSPTEDTQYF
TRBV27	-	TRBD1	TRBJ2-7	TGTGCCAGCAGTCCAACTCCGGGACAGGGGTTCTCCTACGAGCAGTACTTC	CASSPTPGQGFSYEQYF
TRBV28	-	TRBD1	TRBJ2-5	TGTGCCAGCAGTAAGTGGGACAGGGCGCAAGAGACCCAGTACTTC	CASSKWDRAQETQYF
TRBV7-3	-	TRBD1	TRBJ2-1	TGTGCCAGCAGCTTAACCGCGGGACAGGGGGCCTACAATGAGCAGTTCTTC	CASSLTAGQGAYNEQFF
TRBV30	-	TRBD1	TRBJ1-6	TGTGCCTGGAGATCGGGACAGGGGTTAACACCCCTCCACTTT	CAWRSGQGLTPLHF
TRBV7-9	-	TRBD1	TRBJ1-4	TGTGCCAGCAGCCTTTGGGGGACAGGGATAGAAAAACTGTTTTTT	CASSLWGTGIEKLFF
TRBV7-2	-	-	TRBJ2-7	TGTGCCAGCAGCTCTCCGGGGGTTCACTACGAGCAGTACTTC	CASSSPGVHYEQYF
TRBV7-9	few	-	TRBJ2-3	TGTGCCAGCAGCTTCGGCACCTCGGGGGATACGCAGTATTTT	CASSFGTSGDTQYF
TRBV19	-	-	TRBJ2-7	TGTGCCAGTGACGTGGTCAGGGTGGACGAGCAGTACTTC	CASDVVRVDEQYF
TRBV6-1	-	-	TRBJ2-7	TGTGCCAGCAGTAAGACATACGGCGACTACGAGCAGTACTTC	CASSKTYGDYEQYF
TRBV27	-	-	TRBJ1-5	TGTGCCAGCACCCCCCGGCGGGGGCTTCAGCCCCAGCATTTT	CASTPRRGLQPQHF
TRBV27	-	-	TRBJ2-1	TGTGCCAGCAGACCCCCAGGGTTGGGTGAGCAGTTCTTC	CASRPPGLGEQFF
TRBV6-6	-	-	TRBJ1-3	TGTGCCAGCAGTTACTTAACAGCTGGAAACACCATATATTTT	CASSYLTAGNTIYF
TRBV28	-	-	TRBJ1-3	TGTGCCAGCAGCCCAGTTGGTGGTGGAAACACCATATATTTT	CASSPVGGGNTIYF
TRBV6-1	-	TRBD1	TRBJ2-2	TGTGCCAGCAGTCCCCGACAGGGTGTTTCCGGGGAGCTGTTTTTT	CASSPRQGVSGELFF
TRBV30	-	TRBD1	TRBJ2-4	TGTGCCTGGAGAGATAGGACAGGGAAAAACATTCAGTACTTC	CAWRDRTGKNIQYF
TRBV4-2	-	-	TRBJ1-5	TGTGCCAGCAGCCAAGATGTCTACAGGTCTAGCAATCAGCCCCAGCATTTT	CASSQDVYRSSNQPQHF
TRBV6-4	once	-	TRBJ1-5	TGTGCCAGCAGTGACCCAACCTCAAATTCGGACAGTAAGAAATGGCCCCAGCATTTT	CASSDPTSNSDSKKWPQHF
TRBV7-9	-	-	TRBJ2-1	TGTGCCAGCAGCTTAGGAGGATTGGGGGCGGGTTACAATGAGCAGTTCTTC	CASSLGGLGAGYNEQFF